These T cell receptor beta chains were read from a single sample in a study of CD8 T cells in ankylosing spondylitis. MiXCR, applied by TCRdb to the 5' RACE reads, yields one record per CDR3 protein. The sample records 200,000 to 250,000 distinct CDR3 sequences, 20% to 30% being singletons. Sequenced: blood, either unsorted or a sorted T cell fraction (not recorded which). The receptor source for this set is a male donor with ankylosing spondylitis or in good health (not recorded which). The CDR3 runs from the conserved cysteine through the conserved F or W. The D gene is left open where the match is weak. Clone size appears in some rows only: once, few, many, or a class for an expanded clone.

abundance,j_gene,v_gene,d_gene,CDR3aa,CDR3nt
many,TRBJ2-1,TRBV5-1,TRBD1,CASRFGVGGAYNEQFF,TGCGCCAGCAGGTTCGGGGTAGGGGGCGCCTACAATGAGCAGTTCTTC
.,TRBJ2-1,TRBV25-1,.,CASSDGFGEQFF,TGTGCCAGCAGTGATGGATTTGGTGAGCAGTTCTTC
many,TRBJ2-7,TRBV10-3,TRBD2,CAIRELAGSAEQYF,TGTGCCATCAGGGAACTAGCGGGAAGCGCCGAGCAGTACTTC
.,TRBJ1-1,TRBV29-1,.,CSGQQMKNTEAFF,TGCAGCGGACAACAGATGAAGAACACTGAAGCTTTCTTT
many,TRBJ2-1,TRBV7-2,TRBD2,CASSLGAGGGNEQFF,TGTGCCAGCAGCTTAGGAGCGGGGGGGGGTAATGAGCAGTTCTTC
.,TRBJ2-1,TRBV20-1,TRBD2,CSAGTSGTYNEQFF,TGCAGTGCTGGGACTAGCGGTACTTACAATGAGCAGTTCTTC
few,TRBJ2-7,TRBV4-3,.,CASSQVRLVEQYF,TGCGCCAGCAGCCAAGTTAGGTTAGTGGAGCAGTACTTC
many,TRBJ2-6,TRBV20-1,TRBD2,CSAMSLAGIDGANVLTF,TGCAGTGCTATGTCGCTAGCGGGAATTGATGGGGCCAACGTCCTGACTTTC
many,TRBJ2-1,TRBV9,.,CASSVVPFRQQSLLSSYNEQFF,TGTGCCAGCAGCGTAGTCCCGTTTCGGCAACAATCCCTCTTAAGCTCCTACAATGAGCAGTTCTTC
.,TRBJ1-5,TRBV12-3/TRBV12-4,TRBD1,CASSSGQGWRNQPQHF,TGTGCCAGCAGTTCTGGACAGGGCTGGCGCAATCAGCCCCAGCATTTT
.,TRBJ1-2,TRBV30,TRBD1,CAWKETGGVQGGYTF,TGTGCCTGGAAAGAGACAGGGGGCGTGCAGGGTGGCTACACCTTC
many,TRBJ2-7,TRBV5-1,.,CASSLQSQGRDEQYF,TGCGCCAGCAGCTTACAAAGCCAGGGAAGGGACGAGCAGTACTTC
few,TRBJ2-5,TRBV9,TRBD2,CASSVGAGGPETQYF,TGTGCCAGCAGCGTAGGAGCGGGAGGGCCGGAGACCCAGTACTTC
once,TRBJ2-1,TRBV5-6,TRBD1,CASSPWGQGRPEQFF,TGTGCCAGCAGCCCGTGGGGACAGGGGCGTCCTGAGCAGTTCTTC
once,TRBJ2-1,TRBV4-2,TRBD2,CASSHDGLAGGSSYNEQFF,TGTGCCAGCAGCCACGACGGACTAGCGGGAGGATCCTCCTACAATGAGCAGTTCTTC
few,TRBJ2-7,TRBV20-1,.,CSARAERPHEQYF,TGCAGTGCCCGCGCGGAGCGACCCCACGAGCAGTACTTC
many,TRBJ2-3,TRBV4-3,.,CASSQGGTSTDTQYF,TGCGCCAGCAGCCAAGGGGGAACTAGCACAGATACGCAGTATTTT
many,TRBJ2-2,TRBV10-3,TRBD2,CATLLAGGPGELFF,TGTGCCACGCTACTAGCGGGAGGTCCCGGGGAGCTGTTTTTT
many,TRBJ1-2,TRBV27,.,CASSPARAYGYTF,TGTGCCAGCAGTCCGGCGAGGGCCTATGGCTACACCTTC
many,TRBJ2-1,TRBV4-1,TRBD2,CASSQNLGGSSYNEQFF,TGCGCCAGCAGCCAAAATTTGGGGGGGAGCTCCTACAATGAGCAGTTCTTC
.,TRBJ2-1,TRBV2,TRBD1,CASSEALTGIVYNEQFF,TGTGCCAGCAGTGAAGCTTTGACAGGGATAGTCTACAATGAGCAGTTCTTC
many,TRBJ2-7,TRBV10-1,.,CASSESGNFARQYF,TGCGCCAGCAGTGAGTCGGGGAATTTTGCAAGGCAGTACTTC
many,TRBJ2-3,TRBV4-2,TRBD2,CASSQDLAGVMTQYF,TGTGCCAGCAGCCAAGATCTAGCGGGAGTGATGACGCAGTATTTT
many,TRBJ2-2,TRBV12-3/TRBV12-4,TRBD2,CASSLGTSTGELFF,TGTGCCAGCAGTTTGGGGACTAGCACCGGGGAGCTGTTTTTT
.,TRBJ2-2,TRBV9,TRBD2,CASSLSGSMTGELFF,TGTGCCAGCAGCCTCAGCGGGAGCATGACCGGGGAGCTGTTTTTT
few,TRBJ2-3,TRBV15,TRBD2,CATSRDRAGITDTQYF,TGTGCCACCAGCAGAGATAGAGCGGGGATCACAGATACGCAGTATTTT
many,TRBJ2-3,TRBV7-6,TRBD2,CASSRTRLAGEGADTQYF,TGTGCCAGCAGCCGCACGCGGCTAGCGGGAGAGGGGGCAGATACGCAGTATTTT
.,TRBJ2-1,TRBV29-1,TRBD1,CSVATGSGSYNEQFF,TGCAGCGTTGCGACAGGGTCAGGGTCCTACAATGAGCAGTTCTTC
few,TRBJ2-6,TRBV6-2/TRBV6-3,.,CASSSARVSGANVLTF,TGTGCCAGCAGTTCCGCCCGGGTCTCTGGGGCCAACGTCCTGACTTTC
many,TRBJ2-3,TRBV4-3,.,CASSQDIAVRFDTQYF,TGCGCCAGCAGCCAAGATATCGCCGTGAGGTTCGATACGCAGTATTTT
many,TRBJ2-7,TRBV7-2,.,CASSQYHRYEQYF,TGTGCCAGCAGCCAGTACCACAGATACGAGCAGTACTTC
many,TRBJ2-3,TRBV5-6,TRBD1,CASSPLQGAISTDTQYF,TGTGCCAGCAGCCCACTACAGGGGGCGATTAGCACAGATACGCAGTATTTT
.,TRBJ2-7,TRBV4-2,.,CASSQDQGVSSYEQYF,TGTGCCAGCAGCCAAGATCAGGGCGTGAGCTCCTACGAGCAGTACTTC
.,TRBJ2-1,TRBV20-1,.,CSVFRSYNKQFF,TGCAGTGTCTTTCGGTCCTACAATAAGCAGTTCTTC
many,TRBJ1-1,TRBV2,.,CASRTGVQNTEAFF,TGTGCCAGCAGAACCGGGGTCCAGAACACTGAAGCTTTCTTT
.,TRBJ2-1,TRBV12-3/TRBV12-4,TRBD2,CASSLLVGGGAVYNEQFF,TGTGCCAGCAGCCTCCTTGTGGGCGGGGGGGCCGTCTACAATGAGCAGTTCTTC
.,TRBJ2-1,TRBV20-1,TRBD2,CSARDNTSGSDSEQFF,TGCAGTGCTAGAGATAATACTAGCGGGAGTGATAGTGAGCAGTTCTTC
.,TRBJ2-1,TRBV9,TRBD1,CASSVGQGTNEQFF,TGTGCCAGCAGCGTAGGACAGGGGACCAATGAGCAGTTCTTC
few,TRBJ2-2,TRBV20-1,.,CSCGGTGNTGELFF,TGCAGTTGCGGAGGGACGGGGAACACCGGGGAGCTGTTTTTT
.,TRBJ2-1,TRBV20-1,.,CSARAPGQSSYNEQFF,TGCAGTGCTAGAGCACCTGGACAGAGCTCCTACAATGAGCAGTTCTTC
many,TRBJ1-5,TRBV5-1,.,CASSLDGHGNQPQHF,TGCGCCAGCAGCTTGGATGGACACGGAAATCAGCCCCAGCATTTT
.,TRBJ2-7,TRBV12-3/TRBV12-4,.,CASSLDGLPSYEQYF,TGTGCCAGCAGTTTAGATGGACTACCTTCCTACGAGCAGTACTTC
many,TRBJ2-4,TRBV20-1,TRBD2,CSAPRGGLAKNIQYF,TGCAGTGCTCCACGGGGGGGTCTAGCCAAAAACATTCAGTACTTC
many,TRBJ2-2,TRBV27,.,CASSVSPMRTGELFF,TGTGCCAGCAGTGTAAGCCCTATGAGGACCGGGGAGCTGTTTTTT
.,TRBJ2-3,TRBV7-2,TRBD2,CASSSERGITDTQYF,TGTGCCAGCAGCTCCGAGCGGGGAATCACAGATACGCAGTATTTT
.,TRBJ2-7,TRBV20-1,TRBD1,CSAPDRGNEQYF,TGCAGTGCTCCGGACAGGGGCAACGAGCAGTACTTC
many,TRBJ2-5,TRBV6-5,TRBD2,CASSILAGGQETQYF,TGTGCCAGCAGTATACTAGCGGGAGGGCAAGAGACCCAGTACTTC
many,TRBJ2-5,TRBV5-1,.,CASSLPNVGVQETQYF,TGCGCCAGCAGCTTGCCTAATGTGGGGGTCCAAGAGACCCAGTACTTC
many,TRBJ2-7,TRBV7-2,TRBD2,CASSLRTSGRANEQYF,TGTGCCAGCAGCTTGAGAACTAGCGGGAGGGCGAACGAGCAGTACTTC
many,TRBJ2-7,TRBV20-1,.,CSAGSRVDEQYF,TGCAGTGCTGGGTCACGAGTCGACGAGCAGTACTTC
many,TRBJ2-1,TRBV7-2,TRBD2,CASRVTSGQYNEQFF,TGTGCCAGCAGGGTGACTAGCGGACAATACAATGAGCAGTTCTTC